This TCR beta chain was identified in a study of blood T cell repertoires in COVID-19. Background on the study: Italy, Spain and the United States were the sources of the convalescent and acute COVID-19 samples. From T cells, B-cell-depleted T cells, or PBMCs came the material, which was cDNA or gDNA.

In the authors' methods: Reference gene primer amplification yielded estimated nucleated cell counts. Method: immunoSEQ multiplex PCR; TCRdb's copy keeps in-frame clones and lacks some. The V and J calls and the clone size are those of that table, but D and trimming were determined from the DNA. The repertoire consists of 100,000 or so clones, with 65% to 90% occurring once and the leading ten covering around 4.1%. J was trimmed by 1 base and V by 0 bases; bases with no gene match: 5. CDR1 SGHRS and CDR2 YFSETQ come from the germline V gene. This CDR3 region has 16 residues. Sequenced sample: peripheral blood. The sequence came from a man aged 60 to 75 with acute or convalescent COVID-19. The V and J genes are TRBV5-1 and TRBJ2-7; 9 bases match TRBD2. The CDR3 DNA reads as TGCGCCAGCAGCTTGGATATTAGCGGGGGATCCTACGAGCAGTACTTC. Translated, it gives CASSLDISGGSYEQYF.